This T cell receptor (beta chain) stems from a study of CD8+ T cells in alopecia areata. Following RNA extraction, reverse transcription yielded cDNA that acted as the sequencing template. Clones were read by immunoSEQ multiplex PCR, and TCRdb kept only the in-frame ones, dropping some. The sample yields roughly 200,000 clones, around 50% seen once. This clone was seen a handful of times. Regarding treatment: oral pan-JAK inhibitor, 5-10 mg twice daily. This CDR3 is built from 15 residues. The ends were cut back, 4 bases at V and 5 bases at J, with 16 bases in the middle. Germline CDR1 reads SGDLS; CDR2 reads YYNGEE.

The clonotype was recovered from a human donor with alopecia areata. The chain uses TRBV9 and TRBJ2-1, with D possibly being TRBD1 (5 bases). The sequences come from CD8+ T cells sorted from blood, collected at week 24, from a patient treated with tofacitinib. CDR3 loop: CASSPDSPRNNEQFF. The CDR3 DNA follows: TGTGCCAGCAGCCCCGACAGTCCGAGGAACAATGAGCAGTTCTTC.